The TCR beta chain described here comes from a study of T cells in Graves' hyperthyroidism and ophthalmopathy. Authors of the study amplified TCR beta CDR3 regions from RNA transcripts. The TCR CDR3 was amplified in a first-round RT-PCR using the HTBI primer set. Using its own MiXCR run on the multiplex PCR reads, TCRdb lists one record per CDR3 protein. The table shows 600,000 or so distinct CDR3 sequences, with approximately 14% occurring only once. V lost 6 bases to trimming and J lost 2 bases, with 11 bases between them. This CDR3 has 13 residues. Germline-derived CDR1 and CDR2 are MNHNS and SASEGT. This clonotype has at least ten counts.

The sequenced sample consisted of blood. V usage is TRBV6-1 and J usage is TRBJ2-7; D possibly corresponds to TRBD2 (6 bases). This TCR came from a woman aged 45-65 years with Graves' ophthalmopathy. The CDR3 region is CASRFSGTYEQYF. CDR3 coding DNA: TGTGCCAGCAGATTTAGCGGAACCTACGAGCAGTACTTC.